This T cell receptor beta chain originates from a study of blood T cell repertoires in COVID-19. Study summary: From T cells, B-cell-depleted T cells, or PBMCs came the material, which was cDNA or gDNA.

Trimming took 6 bases from V and 6 from J, leaving 14 bases between them. This CDR3 has 14 residues. Germline V gene sequence: CDR1 SNHLY, CDR2 FYNNEI. The authors' processing: Researchers report that nucleated cell counts were estimated from reference gene primer amplification. Produced via immunoSEQ multiplex PCR; TCRdb's table is partial and in-frame only. V and J calls and clone size are given by that table; D and trimming were obtained from the DNA. The table records approximately 51,000 clones, approximately 87% of them present only once. The chain joins TRBV2 to TRBJ2-2; perhaps TRBD1 as D (6 bases). The clonotype was recovered from a woman of 80 years or more with COVID-19, enrolled during active disease. The source material was peripheral blood. CDR3 DNA: TGTGCCAGCAGGGTCCTACAGGGTTCCGGGGAGCTGTTTTTT. This gives the protein CASRVLQGSGELFF.